This T cell receptor beta chain was sequenced during a study of vaccination and CD4 T cells after COVID-19 (dated by TCRdb to the early 2020s). With respect to the entire study: Convalescent patients had a positive SARS-CoV-2 result on nasal swab PCR, and of these patients, under ten had mild disease and one had severe disease. In the convalescent cohort there were six males and four females, among whom were two Hispanic individuals, seven Caucasians, two Asians and one multiracial person. Participants received two doses of either the Pfizer-BioNTech BNT162b2 vaccine (n=8) or the Moderna mRNA-1273 vaccine (n=2). Post-COVID blood samples from convalescent patients were collected a median of roughly 100 days after diagnosis, with a range of 35 to 161 days. The time from the second vaccine dose to post-vaccine blood sampling had a median of roughly 70 days and ranged from about 12 to 241 days. For stimulating the cultures, overlapping spike peptide pools were used, derived from SARS-CoV-2 as well as from the common cold coronaviruses HCoV-NL63, HCoV-OC43 and HCoV-229E. In control cultures, a CEFX viral epitope pool was used as positive control, an HIV-1 Nef peptide pool was used as negative control, or no peptide was added. In fewer than 12 COVID-19 convalescent patients and a handful of infection-naive healthy vaccine recipients, researchers compared the spike-specific CD4+ TCR repertoire from before mRNA vaccination with the repertoire from after.

The CDR1 and CDR2 encoded by the germline V gene are SGHTA and FQGNSA. V and J are trimmed by 1 base and 0 bases, and the gene matches miss 2 bases of the junction. Spanning cysteine to phenylalanine, the CDR3 consists of 16 amino acids. Only the CDR3 part of the read is kept: 48 bases, read in frame from the first base. About this clonotype: Its antigen is currently not known. The input lacks base qualities; no much larger clone sits a single base away.

Sample treatment or condition, as interpreted from the label and publication: approximately 9-day PBMC culture with coronavirus spike peptide pools or control peptides (ViraFEST assay). The ViraFEST assay was used in the study, in which antigen-specific T cells were expanded with peptide pools and expanded clonotypes were subsequently identified by TCR sequencing. The positive SARS-CoV-2 PCR tests of the convalescent patients were dated from March to December 2020, before the Alpha, Beta and Delta variants emerged in the United States. Each well held two million PBMCs cultured with about 9.8 ug/ml peptide pools in IMDM containing roughly 4.7% human AB serum and around 10 IU/ml IL-2. On days 3 and 7, half of the culture medium was replaced with fresh IL-2-containing medium. After nine to eleven days of culture, CD4+ T cells were isolated by negative selection with the EasySep CD4+ T cell isolation kit. Ficoll-Paque Plus gradient centrifugation was used to isolate PBMCs from whole blood, and the isolated PBMCs were then either used fresh or cryopreserved at -140C. In general, triplicate wells were set up for every culture condition.

The full study reports these points: Only a relatively small number of convalescent patients were included in the study, and early timepoints following natural infection were not analyzed. In convalescent patients, a median around 86% of post-vaccine SARS-CoV-2-reactive clones were detected only after vaccination, suggesting vaccine-specific priming. Of the vaccine-specific clones found in convalescent patients, nearly all (304 of 307) were mono-reactive for SARS-CoV-2 spike instead of being cross-reactive with common cold coronaviruses. Although the median number of SARS-CoV-2-reactive clonotypes went up from 20 to 25 after infection to some 37 after vaccination, the increase was not significant.

The library was built by means of PCR. TCR sequencing of DNA from cultured CD4+ T cells used the Oncomine TCR Beta short-read assay at the Johns Hopkins FTIC core. The QIAamp micro DNA kit was used to extract genomic DNA from the cultured CD4+ T cells. Oncomine TCR Beta libraries from cultured CD4+ T cells were pooled using unique dual indexes and sequenced on an Illumina iSeq 100. The authors processed their data as follows. Non-productive sequences were removed, and CDR3s that did not start with C, did not end with F or W, or were shorter than 7 amino acids were discarded. Antigen-specific clonotypes were identified with the MANAFEST web application by comparing peptide-stimulated wells with reference and other culture wells. To be called positive, a clone needed an FDR below 0.05, an odds ratio above 5, and a productive frequency above 0.1% in at least two of three replicate wells. A clonotype counted as cross-reactive if it showed significant expansion both in the SARS-CoV-2 spike wells and in at least one common cold coronavirus spike condition. CDR3 homology was assessed with Levenshtein distances (stringdist) and unrooted phylogenetic trees (ape) in R version 3.6.1. The public reads were reprocessed in TCRdb via fastp at Q25 and MiXCR, keeping in-frame beta chains. Every CDR3 protein is listed once, alongside the most common genes and DNA of its rows. TCRdb, not the original authors, processed these V and J calls. This sample has more than 15,000 distinct CDR3 sequences in its table, and 72% of those were observed once. More than 15% of the sample is held by the ten biggest clonotypes.

The source material was CD4+ T cells from blood, cultured in vitro. The source of this sequence is a human donor who had recovered from COVID-19. Recombination linked TRBV7-2 to TRBJ1-1, and 10 junction bases match TRBD1. CDR3 loop: CASSLDGTGVNTEAFF. In nucleotides, the sequence is TGTGCCAGCAGCTTAGATGGGACAGGGGTGAACACTGAAGCTTTCTTT.